The 26 T cell receptor beta chains below were found in one sample sequenced in a study of T cell responses to AZD1222 COVID-19 vaccine. Sequencing was performed with immunoSEQ multiplex PCR; in TCRdb, only in-frame clones are kept and a portion is missing. Among more than 95,000 clones listed, approximately 91% were seen once. The material was peripheral blood, obtained on day 0 of AZD1222 vaccination. All receptors derive from an adult in good health.

The chain combines TRBV28 with TRBJ1-2; D might be TRBD1 (5 bases). The CDR3 extends over 14 amino acids. V shed 6 bases and J shed 0 bases, with 11 bases lying between them. The germline V gene has CDR1 MDHEN and CDR2 SYDVKM. CDR3 in DNA: TGTGCCAGCAGCCCAAGGACATCTAACTATGGCTACACCTTC. It is translated as CASSPRTSNYGYTF.

The V call is TRBV7-9, the J call TRBJ2-7; D gene unclear. The CDR3 has 13 residues. The germline gives CDR1 SEHNR, CDR2 FQNEAQ (reference sequence). V was clipped by 1 base and J by 5 bases, with 9 bases between them. CDR3 sequence: CASSLGPRDEQYF. CDR3 in DNA: TGTGCCAGCAGCTTAGGTCCCCGGGACGAGCAGTACTTC.

The V gene is TRBV27, the J gene TRBJ2-1; no clear D gene. Germline V lookup: CDR1 MNHEY, CDR2 SMNVEV (reference sequence). Between the trimmed V and J ends, which lost 2 bases and 5 bases, there was a span of 16 bases. The CDR3 is made up of 16 amino acids. The CDR3 here is CASSLDRARQNNEQFF. The CDR3, as DNA: TGTGCCAGCAGTTTAGATAGAGCTAGGCAGAACAATGAGCAGTTCTTC.

V is TRBV6-5 and J is TRBJ1-3; D is uncertain. V was cut by 5 bases and J by 0 bases, with 11 bases left in between. The germline V gene has CDR1 MNHEY and CDR2 SVGAGI. This CDR3 comprises 15 residues. CDR3 protein: CASSPQDHSGNTIYF. The CDR3 nucleotides read TGTGCCAGCAGTCCCCAGGACCACTCTGGAAACACCATATATTTT.

The V and J genes are TRBV5-1 and TRBJ2-5; 7 bases are shared with TRBD1. The ends lost 3 bases at V and 3 bases at J; junction bases unmatched: 5. Looked up from germline, CDR1 is SGHRS and CDR2 is YFSETQ. The CDR3 length is 14 residues. Here the CDR3 reads CASSSRDSKETQYF. CDR3 coding DNA: TGCGCCAGCAGCTCCCGGGACAGCAAAGAGACCCAGTACTTC.

The chain joins TRBV11-1 to TRBJ1-6; D not resolved. The V end was cut by 0 bases, the J end by 9 bases, with 6 bases between. The germline V gene encodes CDR1 SGHAT and CDR2 FQDESV (reference sequence). The CDR3 runs to 13 residues. In nucleotides, the CDR3 is TGTGCCAGCAGCTTAGCGACGATTTCACCCCTCCACTTT. Residues: CASSLATISPLHF.

This clone came up once. This chain connects TRBV19 to TRBJ2-3; 8 positions agree with TRBD2. V was pared by 7 bases and J by 2 bases, with 11 bases of the junction left unmatched. The CDR3 covers 16 residues. Looked up from germline, CDR1 is LNHDA and CDR2 is SQIVND (reference sequence). For the CDR3, the DNA is TGTGCCAGTAACCCGGGACTAGTGGCCGACACAGATACGCAGTATTTT. Its protein product is CASNPGLVADTDTQYF. The full variable domain, rest sourced from reference TRBV19 and TRBJ2-3, is DGGITQSPKYLFRKEGQNVTLSCEQNLNHDAMYWYRQDPGQGLRLIYYSQIVNDFQKGDIAEGYSVSREKKESFPLTVTSAQKNPTAFYLCASNPGLVADTDTQYFGPGTRLTVL.

The chain carries TRBV4-1 and TRBJ2-1; maybe TRBD1 (5 bases). Germline V gene sequence: CDR1 MGHRA, CDR2 YSYEKL. Trimming took off 1 base at V and 6 bases at J, with 19 bases between the two ends. The CDR3 covers 17 residues. In DNA form, the CDR3 reads TGCGCCAGCAGCCAAGCAGGGTTTACGATCTTGATCAATGAGCAGTTCTTC. This sequence encodes CASSQAGFTILINEQFF.

V usage is TRBV2 and J usage is TRBJ1-2; 7 bases are shared with TRBD1. The CDR3 covers 13 residues. CDR1 and CDR2 (germline): SNHLY, FYNNEI. With 6 bases clipped from V and 3 bases from J, the junction kept 4 bases outside the gene matches. The CDR3 loop reads CASSLRGYYGYTF. The CDR3 region has the DNA TGTGCCAGCAGCCTCAGGGGGTACTATGGCTACACCTTC.

J is TRBJ1-2 and V is TRBV27; weak D call: TRBD1 (5 bases). The V gene's germline CDR1 is MNHEY and CDR2 SMNVEV (reference sequence). V was pared by 7 bases and J by 7 bases, with 16 bases between. This CDR3 has 13 amino acids. For the CDR3, the DNA is TGTGCCAGCACCTCAGGTCCTGGGGGTGGCTACACCTTC. Translated, it gives CASTSGPGGGYTF.

The chain joins TRBV5-1 to TRBJ2-6; 7 positions match TRBD2. The CDR3 extends over 18 amino acids. The germline CDR1 and CDR2 sequences are SGHRS and YFSETQ. Trimming cost V 2 bases and J 3 bases; bases outside gene matches: 11. CDR3 amino acids: CASSLTGLIDFGANVLTF. The CDR3 nucleotides read TGCGCCAGCAGCTTAACGGGACTAATTGACTTTGGGGCCAACGTCCTGACTTTC.

The J gene is TRBJ2-5, the V gene TRBV7-8; D unresolved. CDR3 size: 13 residues. Germline CDR1 and CDR2: SGHVS and FQNEAQ. Trimming pared 1 base from V and 0 bases from J, leaving 3 bases between. The CDR3 DNA reads as TGTGCCAGCAGCTTAGTTAACCAAGAGACCCAGTACTTC. This translates into CASSLVNQETQYF. The complete variable domain, with remaining parts taken from reference TRBV7-8 and TRBJ2-5, reads GAGVSQSPRYKVAKRGQDVALRCDPISGHVSLFWYQQALGQGPEFLTYFQNEAQLDKSGLPSDRFFAERPEGSVSTLKIQRTQQEDSAVYLCASSLVNQETQYFGPGTRLLVL.

This chain joins TRBV5-1 and TRBJ1-4; 8 bases agree with TRBD1. V lost 4 bases and J lost 2; bases outside the gene matches: 4. This CDR3 is 15 amino acids long. Germline loops: CDR1 SGHRS, CDR2 YFSETQ. The DNA for the CDR3 is TGCGCCAGCAGCAGAACAGGGGGGACTAATGAAAAACTGTTTTTT. Translation gives CASSRTGGTNEKLFF.

This clone has only one observation. The genes are TRBV18 and TRBJ1-5; the D gene is possibly TRBD1 (6 bases). This CDR3 has 14 residues. CDR1 is KGHSH and CDR2 is LQKENI in the germline V gene. V shed 3 bases and J shed 5 bases, with 11 bases lying between them. CDR3 DNA: TGTGCCAGCTCACCCAACAGGGCTGATCAGCCCCAGCATTTT. Translated: CASSPNRADQPQHF.

The CDR3 DNA follows: TGTGCCAGCAGCCCAGGGATATCTGTAGCCAATGAGCAGTTCTTC. Its translation is CASSPGISVANEQFF. The chain is built from TRBV11-3 and TRBJ2-1; perhaps TRBD1 as D (5 bases). The CDR3 has 15 amino acids. Germline V lookup: CDR1 SGHNT, CDR2 YENEEA. V was trimmed by 5 bases and J by 6 bases, leaving 17 bases between them.

This clone came up once. This rearrangement joins TRBV2 to TRBJ2-5; tentative D call: TRBD2 (5 bases). The CDR3 consists of 13 residues. The V end was cut by 2 bases, the J end by 5 bases, with 9 bases between. Per the germline V gene, CDR1 is SNHLY and CDR2 is FYNNEI. This CDR3 reads CASSESGWETQYF. In DNA form, the CDR3 reads TGTGCCAGCAGTGAATCGGGGTGGGAGACCCAGTACTTC.

The chain employs TRBV27 and TRBJ1-2; perhaps TRBD1 as D (6 bases). Looked up from germline, CDR1 is MNHEY and CDR2 is SMNVEV (reference sequence). Trimming stripped 3 bases from V and 4 bases from J, with 9 bases between. This CDR3 contains 13 residues. In DNA, the CDR3 is TGTGCCAGCAGTTTCAAGGGGGTCTATGGCTACACCTTC. Its protein is CASSFKGVYGYTF.

This chain uses TRBV30 with TRBJ1-6; possible D gene TRBD1, 6 bases. Germline CDR1 reads GTSNPN; CDR2 reads SVGIG (reference sequence). This CDR3 is built from 13 residues. V was clipped by 5 bases and J by 8 bases, with 13 bases between them. The CDR3 spells CAWEGTNYSPLHF. The CDR3 nucleotides read TGTGCCTGGGAAGGGACAAATTATTCACCCCTCCACTTT.

The rearrangement joins TRBV4-1 to TRBJ1-4; no definite D call. The CDR3 extends over 16 amino acids. V was shortened by 2 bases and J by 8 bases, with 18 bases between the two germline ends. Germline CDR1 MGHRA, CDR2 YSYEKL. Here the CDR3 DNA reads TGCGCCAGCAGCCAACCTCTGCGGCATCTGGAGGAAAAACTGTTTTTT. Translation: CASSQPLRHLEEKLFF.

This clone came up a few times. This chain joins TRBV7-8 and TRBJ2-1; 10 positions match TRBD2. The CDR3 loop spans 19 amino acids. Unmatched junction bases numbered 11, after V lost 0 bases and J lost 3 bases. The germline V gene encodes CDR1 SGHVS and CDR2 FQNEAQ. CDR3 in amino acids: CASSLALTSGALFYNEQFF. As DNA, the CDR3 is TGTGCCAGCAGCTTAGCGCTAACTAGCGGGGCCCTTTTCTACAATGAGCAGTTCTTC.

A few counts support this clone. This rearrangement joins TRBV5-1 to TRBJ2-1; D tentatively fits TRBD1 or TRBD2 (5 bases each). Trimming removed 0 bases at V and 0 bases at J, with 10 bases between. Germline V lookup: CDR1 SGHRS, CDR2 YFSETQ. This CDR3 is 16 amino acids long. CDR3 protein: CASSLAGAGSYNEQFF. CDR3 bases: TGCGCCAGCAGCTTGGCCGGGGCAGGCTCCTACAATGAGCAGTTCTTC. Together with reference TRBV5-1 and TRBJ2-1, the CDR3 gives the full variable domain: KAGVTQTPRYLIKTRGQQVTLSCSPISGHRSVSWYQQTPGQGLQFLFEYFSETQRNKGNFPGRFSGRQFSNSRSEMNVSTLELGDSALYLCASSLAGAGSYNEQFFGPGTRLTVL.

This clone was seen a single time. The chain carries TRBV14 and TRBJ2-1; D may be TRBD1 or TRBD2 (6 bases each). This CDR3 is 15 amino acids long. Deletions cut 0 bases from V and 8 bases from J, with 14 bases between. From germline, CDR1 is SGHDN and CDR2 FVKESK. In nucleotides, the CDR3 is TGTGCCAGCAGCCAAGATTGGGGGGCTGGGGATGAGCAGTTCTTC. Encoded protein: CASSQDWGAGDEQFF.

V and J are TRBV29-1 and TRBJ1-2; D remains ambiguous. Germline V gene sequence: CDR1 SQVTM, CDR2 ANQGSEA. Between the trimmed V and J ends, which lost 6 bases and 5 bases, there was a span of 19 bases. The CDR3 is 14 amino acids. This CDR3 reads CSVLRIGIPYGYTF. For the CDR3, the DNA is TGCAGCGTCCTAAGAATTGGGATCCCATATGGCTACACCTTC.

This clone was found a few times. This chain uses TRBV12-3 or TRBV12-4 with TRBJ2-3; D is unclear. V shed 3 bases and J shed 5 bases, with 6 bases lying between them. The CDR3 has 12 amino acids. The CDR3 sequence is CASSFGVDTQYF. For the CDR3, the DNA is TGTGCCAGCAGTTTTGGTGTAGATACGCAGTATTTT.

This clone appeared a few times. Here the CDR3 DNA reads TGTGCCAGCAGTCCACTTCCATCCACAACAGCCTTTTCTGGAAACACCATATATTTT. As protein: CASSPLPSTTAFSGNTIYF. This chain joins TRBV27 and TRBJ1-3, with D unresolved. The CDR3 is made up of 19 amino acids. CDR1 and CDR2 (germline): MNHEY, SMNVEV (reference sequence). With 5 bases removed from V and 1 base from J, the gap between germline ends came to 24 bases.

The chain uses TRBV5-6 and TRBJ1-5; D unresolved. Germline V CDR1 and CDR2: SGHDT, YYEEEE. Trimming removed 0 bases at V and 4 bases at J, with 11 bases between. The CDR3 extends over 15 amino acids. The CDR3 bases are TGTGCCAGCAGCTTGGGCGCAGCTCCAAATCAGCCCCAGCATTTT. It is translated as CASSLGAAPNQPQHF.